The T cell receptor beta chain under discussion was sequenced for a study of T cell responses to AZD1222 COVID-19 vaccine. Study findings and constraints: The study sampled repertoires only after the peak T cell response. Clonal diversity was possibly underestimated, and white British individuals and females predominated among donors.

Profiling relied on immunoSEQ multiplex PCR, and the TCRdb table lists in-frame clones only, not all of them. The sample includes approximately 130,000 clones, roughly nine tenths of them seen just once. Comments on this clone: As yet, its antigen is unknown.

Germline V gives CDR1 LNHDA, CDR2 SQIVND (reference sequence). V lost 4 bases to trimming and J lost 2 bases; unmatched junction nucleotides: 5. The CDR3 is 15 residues long. The V call is TRBV19, the J call TRBJ1-1; 9 nucleotides align to TRBD1. The source of this sequence is an adult in good health. The material sequenced was peripheral blood, taken on day 0 of AZD1222 vaccination. CDR3 bases: TGTGCCAGTAGTACAGGGACAGGGCATAACACTGAAGCTTTCTTT. Protein: CASSTGTGHNTEAFF.